The 26 T cell receptor beta chains reported below all come from one sample, sequenced in a study of cytomegalovirus exposure and HLA in healthy donors (dated 2017 in TCRdb). Library prep was done by the immunoSEQ multiplex PCR assay. The multiplex PCR relied on a mix of 60 forward primers for TCR Vbeta segments and 13 reverse primers for TCR Jbeta segments. In its TCRdb copy, this immuneACCESS table keeps in-frame sequences only and misses some clones. Where compared with another copy, unresolved V genes explain less than half of these, and the others have no known cause. This sample is represented by about 150,000 clones; around 80% of them were singletons. Clones ranked in the top ten supply roughly 3% of the sample. Sequencing was performed on PBMCs. The receptors shown here come from a woman aged 50 to 65 in good health and CMV-seropositive.

The chain links TRBV9 to TRBJ2-5, with 10 bases matching TRBD1. V was clipped by 4 bases and J by 5 bases; unmatched bases: 8. There are 15 residues in the CDR3. Germline V gene sequence: CDR1 SGDLS, CDR2 YYNGEE. CDR3 DNA sequence: TGTGCCAGCAGCCCGAAGGGACAGGGGAGTGAGACCCAGTACTTC. It codes for CASSPKGQGSETQYF.

The chain carries TRBV28 and TRBJ1-5; possibly TRBD1 for D (6 bases). CDR1 and CDR2 from the germline V gene are MDHEN and SYDVKM. The CDR3 is 14 amino acids. The V end lost 3 bases, the J end lost 1 base, and 7 bases lay between the germline ends. The CDR3 reads CASSFRGSNQPQHF. The CDR3 nucleotides are TGTGCCAGCAGTTTCAGGGGAAGCAATCAGCCCCAGCATTTT.

Comment on this clone: Its ends do not fully match the called genes, so a read error is possible. V and J are TRBV9 and TRBJ1-1, with 9 bases aligning to TRBD1. From germline, CDR1 is SGDLS and CDR2 YYNGEE. The CDR3 has 15 amino acids. The CDR3 bases are TGTGCTAGCAGCGTAGGAGGGACAGGGATCACTGAAGCTTTCTTT. Amino acid sequence: CASSVGGTGITEAFF.

The chain joins TRBV4-1 to TRBJ2-1; 16 bases map to TRBD2. The V segment lost 4 bases and the J segment 12 bases; nucleotides outside the gene matches: 6. Germline loops: CDR1 MGHRA, CDR2 YSYEKL. The CDR3 runs to 15 residues. The CDR3 DNA reads TGCGCCAGCAGCCGGGGGACTAGCGGGGGGGCTGCGCAGTTCTTC. This encodes CASSRGTSGGAAQFF.

This rearrangement joins TRBV7-2 to TRBJ1-1; D may be TRBD1 (6 bases). Per germline, CDR1 SGHTA and CDR2 FQGNSA. Trimming stripped 5 bases from V and 1 base from J, with 14 bases between. This CDR3 is 15 amino acids long. Here the CDR3 reads CASSIQGPANTEAFF. The CDR3 nucleotides are TGTGCCAGCAGCATACAGGGCCCGGCGAACACTGAAGCTTTCTTT.

The chain is built from TRBV9 and TRBJ1-5; TRBD1 matches at 7 bases. The CDR3 length is 16 residues. Unmatched junction bases numbered 7, after V lost 0 bases and J lost 4 bases. CDR1 SGDLS and CDR2 YYNGEE come from the germline V gene. Here the CDR3 DNA reads TGTGCCAGCAGCGTAGGGAGAGGGACAGAGAATCAGCCCCAGCATTTT. It translates to CASSVGRGTENQPQHF.

V and J are TRBV5-1 and TRBJ2-1; D gene uncertain. Germline V CDR1 and CDR2: SGHRS, YFSETQ. The CDR3 runs to 12 residues. V was pared by 0 bases and J by 6 bases, with 4 bases between. CDR3: CASSLGANEQFF. As DNA, the CDR3 is TGCGCCAGCAGCTTGGGGGCCAATGAGCAGTTCTTC.

V is TRBV5-1 and J is TRBJ2-7; 10 bases align to TRBD2. The CDR3 is made up of 16 amino acids. Germline V lookup: CDR1 SGHRS, CDR2 YFSETQ. Germline trimming cut 4 bases from V and 5 bases from J; bases unmatched to any gene: 12. The CDR3 sequence: CASSVPSGSQVNEQYF. The CDR3 DNA follows: TGCGCCAGCAGCGTCCCTAGCGGGAGCCAGGTCAACGAGCAGTACTTC.

V and J are TRBV11-3 and TRBJ2-1; TRBD2 is a possible D gene (6 bases). Germline CDR1 and CDR2: SGHNT and YENEEA. The CDR3 loop spans 13 amino acids. V was clipped by 4 bases and J by 8 bases, with 12 bases between them. The CDR3 DNA reads as TGTGCCAGCAGCTCTCTAGCGTCGGATGAGCAGTTCTTC. It specifies CASSSLASDEQFF.

The V call is TRBV7-3, the J call TRBJ2-1; D may be TRBD2 (6 bases). CDR3 length: 15 amino acids. V was cut by 5 bases and J by 2 bases, with 13 bases left in between. Germline V gives CDR1 SGHTA, CDR2 FQGTGA. The CDR3 protein is CASSRNSGAYNEQFF. In DNA, the CDR3 is TGTGCCAGCAGCCGAAATAGCGGAGCCTACAATGAGCAGTTCTTC.

The chain is built from TRBV5-4 and TRBJ1-3; 9 bases align to TRBD1. The CDR3 covers 19 residues. The trim removed 2 bases at V and 0 bases at J, leaving 12 bases unmatched. CDR1 is SGHNT, CDR2 YYREEE, per germline (reference sequence). Written as DNA, the CDR3 is TGTGCCAGCAGCTTACCCGGGACAGGGCAGTCCAACTCTGGAAACACCATATATTTT. Protein product: CASSLPGTGQSNSGNTIYF.

This chain uses TRBV5-4 with TRBJ2-5; 7 bases are shared with TRBD1. Germline-derived CDR1 and CDR2 are SGHNT and YYREEE (reference sequence). The CDR3 loop spans 13 amino acids. J lost 4 bases, V lost 2 bases, and 2 bases had no gene match. The CDR3 spells CASSFPGGETQYF. In DNA, the CDR3 is TGTGCCAGCAGCTTTCCAGGGGGAGAGACCCAGTACTTC.

A single count supports this clone. The chain joins TRBV7-9 to TRBJ1-4; D is undetermined. Per germline, CDR1 SEHNR and CDR2 FQNEAQ (reference sequence). This CDR3 region has 15 residues. The V end lost 6 bases, the J end lost 8 bases, and 19 bases lay between the germline ends. The CDR3, as DNA: TGTGCCAGCAGTCCCTACGATCTACGGTGGGAAAAACTGTTTTTT. Protein: CASSPYDLRWEKLFF.

The chain employs TRBV28 and TRBJ1-1, with no clear D. Trimming removed 3 bases at V and 1 base at J, with 9 bases between. CDR1 is MDHEN, CDR2 SYDVKM, per germline. There are 14 residues in the CDR3. This chain's CDR3 is CASSFRNRNTEAFF. As DNA, the CDR3 is TGTGCCAGCAGTTTTCGGAACAGGAACACTGAAGCTTTCTTT.

The chain has TRBV5-1 and TRBJ1-1, with 8 bases matching TRBD1. The V and J ends lost 2 bases and 3 bases, in that order; junction bases with no gene match: 6. The CDR3 is 15 residues long. Germline CDR1 is SGHRS and CDR2 is YFSETQ. The CDR3 loop is CASSFDRGMDTEAFF. The CDR3 nucleotides are TGCGCCAGCAGCTTCGACAGGGGTATGGACACTGAAGCTTTCTTT.

This chain uses TRBV2 with TRBJ2-7; D unclear. The CDR3 sequence is 14 residues long. The germline V gene encodes CDR1 SNHLY and CDR2 FYNNEI. Deletions cut 2 bases from V and 1 base from J, with 9 bases between. As DNA, the CDR3 is TGTGCCAGCAGTGAACCCAGGTTTTCCTACGAGCAGTACTTC. Protein: CASSEPRFSYEQYF.

The chain carries TRBV5-1 and TRBJ1-1, with D tentatively TRBD1 (5 bases). The V end lost 4 bases, the J end lost 4 bases, and 17 bases lay between the germline ends. Looked up from germline, CDR1 is SGHRS and CDR2 is YFSETQ. CDR3 size: 15 residues. Here the CDR3 reads CASSPTPGEGTEAFF. The CDR3 DNA sequence: TGCGCCAGCAGCCCAACCCCGGGGGAGGGCACTGAAGCTTTCTTT.

The chain is built from TRBV19 and TRBJ1-1; no reliable D call. V lost 6 bases and J lost 1, with 15 bases in between. This CDR3 is built from 15 residues. Looked up from germline, CDR1 is LNHDA and CDR2 is SQIVND (reference sequence). CDR3 sequence (DNA): TGTGCCAGTAGATTAGGAGGACCGCCGAACACTGAAGCTTTCTTT. It encodes CASRLGGPPNTEAFF.

This clone showed up just a few times. The chain links TRBV19 to TRBJ2-7, with D possibly being TRBD1 (5 bases). There are 14 residues in the CDR3. Germline loops: CDR1 LNHDA, CDR2 SQIVND (reference sequence). Trimming pared 3 bases from V and 0 bases from J, leaving 9 bases between. For the CDR3, the DNA is TGTGCCAGTAGTATCGGCAGGGCCTCCTACGAGCAGTACTTC. It is translated as CASSIGRASYEQYF.

The CDR3 DNA follows: TGTGCCAGCTCATCCCGGGACAGGATCTCCTACGAGCAGTACTTC. Protein: CASSSRDRISYEQYF. The V and J genes are TRBV18 and TRBJ2-7; 8 bases agree with TRBD1. V lost 5 bases to trimming and J lost 0 bases; unmatched junction nucleotides: 6. The CDR3 runs to 15 residues. Germline lookup yields CDR1 KGHSH and CDR2 LQKENI.

This chain joins TRBV11-3 and TRBJ2-7, with TRBD2 as a possible D gene (6 bases). The CDR3 covers 16 residues. The V end lost 2 bases, the J end lost 5 bases, and 19 bases lay between the germline ends. The germline gives CDR1 SGHNT, CDR2 YENEEA. The CDR3 sequence: CASSLTSGVSGDEQYF. Written as DNA, the CDR3 is TGTGCCAGCAGCTTAACCTCGGGGGTTTCAGGCGACGAGCAGTACTTC. The whole variable domain, remainder taken from reference TRBV11-3 and TRBJ2-7, is EAGVVQSPRYKIIEKKQPVAFWCNPISGHNTLYWYLQNLGQGPELLIRYENEEAVDDSQLPKDRFSAERLKGVDSTLKIQPAELGDSAVYLCASSLTSGVSGDEQYFGPGTRLTVT.

V usage is TRBV7-9 and J usage is TRBJ2-3; 9 bases line up with TRBD1. V shed 5 bases, J shed 2 bases, and the junction held 8 bases outside the gene matches. The germline CDR1 and CDR2 sequences are SEHNR and FQNEAQ (reference sequence). This CDR3 is 16 amino acids long. The CDR3, as DNA: TGTGCCAGCAGCCTACAACAGGGGGCCGCCACAGATACGCAGTATTTT. Protein sequence: CASSLQQGAATDTQYF.

This clone was counted between two and nine times. Germline and junction disagree at one end, which may indicate a read error. V and J are TRBV5-1 and TRBJ1-4; a weak D match, TRBD1 (6 bases). This CDR3 region has 14 residues. Germline V gene lookup returns CDR1 SGHRS and CDR2 YFSETQ. This CDR3 reads CASRLGGVNEKLFF. The CDR3 DNA sequence: TGCGCCAGCAGATTGGGGGGCGTGAATGAAAAACTGTTTTTT.

Concerning this clone itself: Different DNA sequences within this sample yield the same CDR3. The rearrangement links TRBV27 to TRBJ2-7, with 10 nucleotides matching TRBD1. Germline V gene sequence: CDR1 MNHEY, CDR2 SMNVEV (reference sequence). Trimming cost V 5 bases and J 4 bases; bases outside gene matches: 8. This CDR3 has 15 residues. CDR3 DNA: TGTGCCAGCAGTCCGTCCGGGACAGGGGCGTACGAGCAGTACTTC. It encodes CASSPSGTGAYEQYF.

This chain uses TRBV7-3 with TRBJ2-2, with D tentatively TRBD2 (6 bases). Germline loops: CDR1 SGHTA, CDR2 FQGTGA. The CDR3 loop spans 15 amino acids. Between the trimmed V and J ends, which lost 2 bases and 6 bases, there was a span of 13 bases. The CDR3 nucleotides are TGTGCCAGCAGCTTAGACGGGAGTAAGGCCGGGGAGCTGTTTTTT. Amino acids: CASSLDGSKAGELFF.

The CDR3 protein is CASSRETGAEAFF. Written as DNA, the CDR3 is TGTGCCAGCAGCCGGGAAACAGGGGCTGAAGCTTTCTTT. The chain recombines TRBV7-9 with TRBJ1-1, with 7 bases lining up with TRBD1. This CDR3 region has 13 residues. Germline loops: CDR1 SEHNR, CDR2 FQNEAQ (reference sequence). The J segment lost 6 bases and the V segment lost 5 bases, leaving 6 bases of the junction unmatched.